This T cell receptor beta chain is from a study of T cell changes during pregnancy in multiple sclerosis. CDR1 is SGHVS and CDR2 is FQNEAQ in the germline V gene. CDR3 length: 15 amino acids. With 5 bases removed from V and 5 bases from J, the gap between germline ends came to 18 bases. Here immunoSEQ multiplex PCR was the method, and the copy in TCRdb shows in-frame clones only, minus some. This repertoire shows about 59,000 clones, roughly 90% found once; its top ten account for about 0.9%. J is TRBJ1-2 and V is TRBV7-8; tentatively, D is TRBD1 (5 bases). This receptor was identified in a female donor with multiple sclerosis, enrolled in a pregnancy study. The specimen comprised peripheral blood, sampled before pregnancy. The CDR3 loop is CASSATERRVYGYTF. In DNA, the CDR3 is TGTGCCAGCAGCGCGACAGAGCGGAGGGTTTATGGCTACACCTTC.